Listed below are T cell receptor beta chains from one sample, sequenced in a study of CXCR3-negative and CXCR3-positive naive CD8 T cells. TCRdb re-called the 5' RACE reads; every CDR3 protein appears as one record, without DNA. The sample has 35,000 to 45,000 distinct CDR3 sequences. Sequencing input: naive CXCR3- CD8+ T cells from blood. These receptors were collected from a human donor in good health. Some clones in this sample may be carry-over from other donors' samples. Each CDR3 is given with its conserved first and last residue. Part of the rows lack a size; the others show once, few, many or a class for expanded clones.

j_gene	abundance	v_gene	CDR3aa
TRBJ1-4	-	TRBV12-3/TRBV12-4	CASSLGGPLTTNEKLFF
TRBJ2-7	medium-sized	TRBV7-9	CASSSSSEQYF
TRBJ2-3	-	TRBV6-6	CASSYSMREGQSDTQYF
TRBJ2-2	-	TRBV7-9	CASSTPGQGSGELFF
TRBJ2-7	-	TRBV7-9	CASSLGMAYEQYF
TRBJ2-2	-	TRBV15	CATGSRLPYSGELFF
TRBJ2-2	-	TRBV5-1	CASSRQGQANTGELFF
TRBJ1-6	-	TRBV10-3	CAISEVAERISSYNSPLHF
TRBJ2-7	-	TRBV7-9	CASSFRDRAYEQYF
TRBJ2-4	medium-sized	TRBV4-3	CASSQDINSGFENIQYF
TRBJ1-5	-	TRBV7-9	CASSPGQVGNQPQHF
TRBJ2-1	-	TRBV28	CASRSSRDNYNEQFF
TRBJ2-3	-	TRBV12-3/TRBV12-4	CASRPQGEPTDTQYF
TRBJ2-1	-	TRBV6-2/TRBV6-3	CASSPTDNEQFF
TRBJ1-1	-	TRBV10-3	CAISHPEGGYSEAFF
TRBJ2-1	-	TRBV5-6	CASKTGPNDEQFF
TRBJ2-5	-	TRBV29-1	CSVDGGSQETQYF
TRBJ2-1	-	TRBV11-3	CASSSGDRSYNEQFF
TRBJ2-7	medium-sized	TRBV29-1	CSVETTVYEQYF
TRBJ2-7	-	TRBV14	CASSQGVLLHSTYEQYF
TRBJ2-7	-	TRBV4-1	CASSQGPAGGLEQYF
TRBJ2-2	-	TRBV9	CASSPPVGERFGELFF
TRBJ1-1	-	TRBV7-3	CASSYSTGSEAFF
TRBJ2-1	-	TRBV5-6	CASSFSSDEQFF
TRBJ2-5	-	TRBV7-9	CASSPISGNQETQYF
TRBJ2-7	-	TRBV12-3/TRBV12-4	CASSWGLAARGEQYF
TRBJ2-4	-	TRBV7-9	CASSLAGQGEYIQYF
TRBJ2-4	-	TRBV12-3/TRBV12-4	CASSYGQFRYF
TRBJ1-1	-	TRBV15	CATSRDFGSTEAFF
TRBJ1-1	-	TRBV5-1	CASSHYGRLEAFF
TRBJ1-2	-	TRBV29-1	CSVPNGGGRYTF
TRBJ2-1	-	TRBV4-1	CASSQDPGGASRNEQFF
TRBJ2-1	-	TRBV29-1	CSADRGRGPHNEQFF
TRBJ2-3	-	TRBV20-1	CSARDVRGPQETQYF
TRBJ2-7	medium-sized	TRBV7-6	CASSFGQAGYEQYF
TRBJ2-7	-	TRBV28	CASSLPDRRGLYEQYF
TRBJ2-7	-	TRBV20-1	CSARTASQEFYEQYF